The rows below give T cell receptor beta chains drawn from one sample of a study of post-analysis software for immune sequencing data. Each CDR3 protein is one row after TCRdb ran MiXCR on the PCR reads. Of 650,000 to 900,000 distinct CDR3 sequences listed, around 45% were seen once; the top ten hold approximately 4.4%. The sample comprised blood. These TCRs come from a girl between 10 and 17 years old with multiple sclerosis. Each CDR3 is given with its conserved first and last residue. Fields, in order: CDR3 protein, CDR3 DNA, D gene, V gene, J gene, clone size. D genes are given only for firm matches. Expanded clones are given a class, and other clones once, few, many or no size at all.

cdr3_aa: CSVAGAQPEQYF; cdr3_nt: TGCAGCGTGGCGGGAGCCCAACCTGAGCAGTACTTC; d_call: TRBD2; v_call: TRBV29-1; j_call: TRBJ2-5; clone_size: few
cdr3_aa: CATREISKNIQYF; cdr3_nt: TGTGCCACCAGGGAAATTAGCAAAAACATTCAGTACTTC; d_call: .; v_call: TRBV6-5; j_call: TRBJ2-4; clone_size: once
cdr3_aa: CSALTSGTSSYEQYF; cdr3_nt: TGCAGTGCTCTAACTAGCGGGACAAGCTCCTACGAGCAGTACTTC; d_call: TRBD2; v_call: TRBV20-1; j_call: TRBJ2-7; clone_size: .
cdr3_aa: CASRAGLAGAYEQYF; cdr3_nt: TGTGCCAGCAGAGCCGGACTAGCGGGAGCCTACGAGCAGTACTTC; d_call: TRBD2; v_call: TRBV12-3/TRBV12-4; j_call: TRBJ2-7; clone_size: few
cdr3_aa: CSVAGLAGTDTQYF; cdr3_nt: TGCAGCGTGGCCGGACTAGCGGGCACAGATACGCAGTATTTT; d_call: TRBD2; v_call: TRBV29-1; j_call: TRBJ2-3; clone_size: few
cdr3_aa: CASSALTGISTDTQYF; cdr3_nt: TGTGCCAGCAGCGCCCTGACAGGGATCTCAACAGATACGCAGTATTTT; d_call: TRBD1; v_call: TRBV7-2; j_call: TRBJ2-3; clone_size: .
cdr3_aa: CASSDNRGGTSEQFF; cdr3_nt: TGCGCCAGCAGCGATAACAGGGGTGGGACGAGTGAGCAGTTCTTC; d_call: TRBD1; v_call: TRBV5-1; j_call: TRBJ2-1; clone_size: few
cdr3_aa: CASSDDSGETQYF; cdr3_nt: TGTGCCAGTAGTGACGACAGCGGGGAGACCCAGTACTTC; d_call: .; v_call: TRBV19; j_call: TRBJ2-5; clone_size: .
cdr3_aa: CASSPLCEQYF; cdr3_nt: TGTGCCAGCAGTCCATTATGCGAGCAGTACTTC; d_call: .; v_call: TRBV11-2; j_call: TRBJ2-7; clone_size: .
cdr3_aa: CASSPILDTQYF; cdr3_nt: TGTGCCAGCAGCCCTATATTGGATACGCAGTATTTT; d_call: .; v_call: TRBV7-2; j_call: TRBJ2-3; clone_size: .
cdr3_aa: CASSYSGTGSGYTF; cdr3_nt: TGTGCCAGCAGTTACTCAGGGACAGGGTCTGGCTACACCTTC; d_call: TRBD1; v_call: TRBV6-5; j_call: TRBJ1-2; clone_size: .
cdr3_aa: CASSPDRFTNYGYTF; cdr3_nt: TGTGCCAGCAGCCCGGACAGGTTCACTAACTATGGCTACACCTTC; d_call: TRBD1; v_call: TRBV7-8; j_call: TRBJ1-2; clone_size: few
cdr3_aa: CASRTGGEQGFHGYTF; cdr3_nt: TGTGCCAGCCGGACAGGGGGCGAGCAGGGCTTCCATGGCTACACCTTC; d_call: TRBD1; v_call: TRBV5-5; j_call: TRBJ1-2; clone_size: .
cdr3_aa: CASSVTGSYEQYF; cdr3_nt: TGTGCCAGCAGCGTTACAGGTTCCTACGAGCAGTACTTC; d_call: .; v_call: TRBV9; j_call: TRBJ2-7; clone_size: few
cdr3_aa: CASSFMYEQYF; cdr3_nt: TGTGCCAGCAGTTTCATGTACGAGCAGTACTTC; d_call: .; v_call: TRBV12-3/TRBV12-4; j_call: TRBJ2-7; clone_size: few
cdr3_aa: CASSFMNRDEGGVENIQYF; cdr3_nt: TGTGCCAGCAGTTTTATGAACAGGGATGAGGGGGGAGTGGAAAACATTCAGTACTTC; d_call: .; v_call: TRBV12-3/TRBV12-4; j_call: TRBJ2-4; clone_size: .
cdr3_aa: CASSSNRKPSGANVLTF; cdr3_nt: TGTGCCAGCAGCTCGAACAGGAAACCCTCTGGGGCCAACGTCCTGACTTTC; d_call: .; v_call: TRBV7-9; j_call: TRBJ2-6; clone_size: few
cdr3_aa: CASSPEGSLYEQYF; cdr3_nt: TGCGCCAGCAGCCCAGAAGGCAGCCTGTACGAGCAGTACTTC; d_call: .; v_call: TRBV5-1; j_call: TRBJ2-7; clone_size: few
cdr3_aa: CATTLARDTEAFF; cdr3_nt: TGTGCCACCACGCTCGCGCGAGACACTGAAGCTTTCTTT; d_call: .; v_call: TRBV6-5; j_call: TRBJ1-1; clone_size: few
cdr3_aa: CSARDGGGLSTNEQFF; cdr3_nt: TGCAGTGCTAGAGATGGAGGGGGCCTCTCTACAAATGAGCAGTTCTTC; d_call: .; v_call: TRBV20-1; j_call: TRBJ2-1; clone_size: .
cdr3_aa: CSAHLAKHPGAHVNEQYF; cdr3_nt: TGCAGTGCCCATCTAGCCAAGCACCCGGGGGCACACGTAAATGAGCAGTACTTC; d_call: .; v_call: TRBV20-1; j_call: TRBJ2-5; clone_size: .
cdr3_aa: CATSVHGDISMQYF; cdr3_nt: TGTGCCACCAGTGTTCACGGAGATATATCCATGCAGTATTTT; d_call: .; v_call: TRBV24-1; j_call: TRBJ2-3; clone_size: .
cdr3_aa: CASSSGTSGDTQYF; cdr3_nt: TGCGCCAGCAGCTCCGGGACTAGCGGAGATACGCAGTATTTT; d_call: TRBD2; v_call: TRBV5-1; j_call: TRBJ2-3; clone_size: few
cdr3_aa: CASDRGTADGNEQFF; cdr3_nt: TGTGCCAGCGACCGGGGGACTGCCGATGGGAATGAGCAGTTCTTC; d_call: .; v_call: TRBV9; j_call: TRBJ2-1; clone_size: many
cdr3_aa: CSLTATSGSRGEQFF; cdr3_nt: TGCAGCCTCACGGCGACTAGCGGGTCGAGGGGTGAGCAGTTCTTC; d_call: TRBD2; v_call: TRBV20-1; j_call: TRBJ2-1; clone_size: .
cdr3_aa: CASSFSGSGETQYF; cdr3_nt: TGTGCCAGCAGCTTTAGCGGGAGTGGCGAGACCCAGTACTTC; d_call: TRBD2; v_call: TRBV7-2; j_call: TRBJ2-5; clone_size: .
cdr3_aa: CASSSGRMGETQYF; cdr3_nt: TGTGCCAGCAGTTCGGGACGGATGGGAGAGACCCAGTACTTC; d_call: .; v_call: TRBV5-6; j_call: TRBJ2-5; clone_size: .
cdr3_aa: CASSTQGWGTEAFF; cdr3_nt: TGTGCCAGCAGCACCCAGGGATGGGGCACTGAAGCTTTCTTT; d_call: .; v_call: TRBV6-2/TRBV6-3; j_call: TRBJ1-1; clone_size: .
cdr3_aa: CASSYFRETDTQYF; cdr3_nt: TGTGCCAGCAGTTACTTTCGGGAGACAGATACGCAGTATTTT; d_call: .; v_call: TRBV6-5; j_call: TRBJ2-3; clone_size: few
cdr3_aa: CASSLALGDFGTGELFF; cdr3_nt: TGTGCCAGCAGCTTAGCTCTTGGGGACTTCGGGACCGGGGAGCTGTTTTTT; d_call: .; v_call: TRBV7-6; j_call: TRBJ2-2; clone_size: few
cdr3_aa: CASSLSSGRGDTQYF; cdr3_nt: TGTGCCAGCAGTTTAAGTAGCGGGCGAGGAGATACGCAGTATTTT; d_call: TRBD2; v_call: TRBV12-3/TRBV12-4; j_call: TRBJ2-3; clone_size: once
cdr3_aa: CATSRDWREANNEQYF; cdr3_nt: TGTGCCACCAGCAGAGATTGGAGGGAGGCAAACAATGAGCAGTACTTC; d_call: .; v_call: TRBV15; j_call: TRBJ2-7; clone_size: .
cdr3_aa: CASSGRDRGQFF; cdr3_nt: TGTGCCAGCAGCGGCCGGGACCGAGGGCAGTTCTTC; d_call: .; v_call: TRBV9; j_call: TRBJ2-1; clone_size: once
cdr3_aa: CSARAPGAVNYGYTF; cdr3_nt: TGCAGTGCTAGAGCCCCAGGCGCTGTTAACTATGGCTACACCTTC; d_call: .; v_call: TRBV20-1; j_call: TRBJ1-2; clone_size: .
cdr3_aa: CSATLADLTDTQYF; cdr3_nt: TGCAGTGCCACTTTGGCAGACCTCACAGATACGCAGTATTTT; d_call: .; v_call: TRBV20-1; j_call: TRBJ2-3; clone_size: .
cdr3_aa: CASSGNPQPTYEQYF; cdr3_nt: TGTGCCAGCAGTGGTAACCCCCAGCCCACCTACGAGCAGTACTTC; d_call: .; v_call: TRBV5-8; j_call: TRBJ2-7; clone_size: .
cdr3_aa: CSASDLTGYYEQYF; cdr3_nt: TGCAGTGCTAGCGACCTGACAGGGTACTACGAGCAGTACTTC; d_call: TRBD1; v_call: TRBV20-1; j_call: TRBJ2-7; clone_size: .
cdr3_aa: CATVDREARGAEAFF; cdr3_nt: TGTGCCACCGTCGACAGGGAAGCCCGGGGCGCTGAAGCTTTCTTT; d_call: TRBD1; v_call: TRBV10-3; j_call: TRBJ1-1; clone_size: .
cdr3_aa: CASSLGKREGPREQYF; cdr3_nt: TGTGCCAGCAGCTTAGGAAAGCGGGAGGGCCCGCGCGAGCAGTACTTC; d_call: TRBD2; v_call: TRBV7-6; j_call: TRBJ2-7; clone_size: few
cdr3_aa: CSAREPGGQTQYF; cdr3_nt: TGCAGTGCTAGAGAACCCGGGGGGCAGACCCAGTACTTC; d_call: .; v_call: TRBV20-1; j_call: TRBJ2-5; clone_size: .
cdr3_aa: CAISQDSGSGNTQYF; cdr3_nt: TGTGCCATCAGTCAGGATAGCGGGAGCGGAAATACGCAGTATTTT; d_call: TRBD2; v_call: TRBV10-3; j_call: TRBJ2-3; clone_size: few
cdr3_aa: CASRTGLGQPQHF; cdr3_nt: TGTGCCAGTCGTACAGGGCTGGGGCAGCCCCAGCATTTT; d_call: .; v_call: TRBV6-6; j_call: TRBJ1-5; clone_size: few
cdr3_aa: CASSSSRNGELFF; cdr3_nt: TGTGCCAGCAGTTCCTCCAGGAACGGGGAGCTGTTTTTT; d_call: .; v_call: TRBV12-3/TRBV12-4; j_call: TRBJ2-2; clone_size: .
cdr3_aa: CSVEDPLGPYTDTQYF; cdr3_nt: TGCAGCGTTGAAGACCCCCTCGGCCCCTACACAGATACGCAGTATTTT; d_call: .; v_call: TRBV29-1; j_call: TRBJ2-3; clone_size: .
cdr3_aa: CSAGINNEQFF; cdr3_nt: TGCAGTGCTGGGATAAACAATGAGCAGTTCTTC; d_call: .; v_call: TRBV20-1; j_call: TRBJ2-1; clone_size: once